The entry below gives a single T cell receptor beta chain sequence along with its context. Its antigen is unknown. Sequencing used immunoSEQ multiplex PCR; TCRdb keeps in-frame clones, though not all of them. This repertoire shows approximately 230,000 clones, about 90% found once; its top ten account for approximately 12%. The V end lost 2 bases, the J end lost 7 bases, and 12 bases lay between the germline ends. The germline gives CDR1 MNHEY, CDR2 SMNVEV (reference sequence). The CDR3 extends over 14 amino acids. This record belongs to a study of cytomegalovirus exposure and HLA in healthy donors. Study in general: The same platform as the 650 to 700 first-cohort repertoires was used for the 110 or so validation repertoires, a later analysis reported. Study-wide results and limits: Many donors carried some public TCRs, although rarity characterized most TCR sequences. The study flagged around 160 TCR beta chains as cytomegalovirus-associated.

This receptor was identified in a man aged 18 to 30 in good health and CMV-seropositive. The rearrangement uses TRBV27 and TRBJ1-5; TRBD1 is a possible D gene (6 bases). The sequencing sample was made of PBMCs. CDR3 coding DNA: TGTGCCAGCAGTTTAGAAAGGGGGGCGCAGCCCCAGCATTTT. Its translation is CASSLERGAQPQHF.